Presented here are 6 T cell receptor beta chains from one specimen sequenced in a study of cytomegalovirus exposure and HLA in healthy donors. PCR involved 60 Vbeta and 13 Jbeta primers. The data were produced by immunoSEQ multiplex PCR, yet TCRdb's version contains in-frame clones alone and is incomplete. The sample shows over 150,000 clones, 77% of them seen only once. The sample comprised PBMCs. These TCRs come from a woman in her 30s in good health and CMV-seropositive.

J is TRBJ1-2 and V is TRBV4-1; the D gene is possibly TRBD1 (5 bases). The ends were cut back, 1 base at V and 3 bases at J, with 15 bases in the middle. The CDR3 contains 16 residues. The germline V gene encodes CDR1 MGHRA and CDR2 YSYEKL. In DNA, the CDR3 is TGCGCCAGCAGCCAAGTTAGGGGCTTAAGGGACTATGGCTACACCTTC. Protein: CASSQVRGLRDYGYTF.

This clone was detected a few times. This chain joins TRBV4-3 and TRBJ2-3; 9 bases are shared with TRBD2. V shed 6 bases and J 6 bases; nucleotides not matched to a gene: 13. The CDR3 has 16 residues. Germline CDR1 reads LGHNA; CDR2 reads YSLEER. This CDR3 reads CASSLHGGRGTDTQYF. CDR3 DNA: TGCGCCAGCAGTCTTCACGGCGGGAGGGGAACCGATACGCAGTATTTT.

The chain links TRBV15 to TRBJ1-2; 8 bases map to TRBD1. Trimming at V came to 2 bases and at J to 4 bases, leaving 12 bases not matched to a gene. This CDR3 spans 17 amino acids. Germline V lookup: CDR1 LNHNV, CDR2 YYDKDF (reference sequence). The CDR3 DNA is TGTGCCACCAGCAGACATCAGGGGGCGCAGAGGTTCTATGGCTACACCTTC. It is translated as CATSRHQGAQRFYGYTF.

V is TRBV27 and J is TRBJ2-7; TRBD2 is a possible D gene (5 bases). From germline, CDR1 is MNHEY and CDR2 SMNVEV (reference sequence). The CDR3 has 16 amino acids. Trimming pared 6 bases from V and 3 bases from J, leaving 21 bases between. The chain's CDR3 is CASSPSSSFGFYEQYF. CDR3 coding DNA: TGTGCCAGCAGCCCTTCCTCTAGCTTTGGGTTCTACGAGCAGTACTTC.

V usage is TRBV7-8 and J usage is TRBJ2-7, with 8 bases aligning to TRBD1. This CDR3 contains 15 residues. The J segment lost 3 bases and the V segment lost 2 bases, leaving 6 bases of the junction unmatched. The germline gives CDR1 SGHVS, CDR2 FQNEAQ. The CDR3 nucleotides are TGTGCCAGCAGCTTACAGGGGGCTGGATTCTACGAGCAGTACTTC. Translating it yields CASSLQGAGFYEQYF.

V and J are TRBV6-4 and TRBJ2-7, with 10 bases lining up with TRBD2. This CDR3 is built from 14 residues. Losses at the gene ends were 3 bases for V and 2 bases for J; bases not matched to a gene: 1. The germline V gene has CDR1 MRHNA and CDR2 SNTAGT. CDR3 coding DNA: TGTGCCAGCAGTGAAACTAGCGGGACCTACGAGCAGTACTTC. Translated: CASSETSGTYEQYF.